The 2 T cell receptor beta chains given below trace back to one sample, sequenced in a study of T-cell reconstitution after alpha-beta-depleted transplantation in children. Molecular barcoding with unique molecular identifiers was used for the TCRbeta library. TCRdb recomputed calls from the PCR reads with MiXCR, one row per CDR3 protein. Altogether about 580,000 distinct CDR3 sequences are present, 23% being singletons, with the ten largest covering roughly an eighth. Sequencing used PBMCs, mostly from graft donor cells, obtained 360 days after TCRalphabeta/CD19-depleted stem cell transplant. All receptors come from a boy less than two years old who had a stem cell transplant for acute myeloid leukemia, so the T cells may come from the graft donor.

This clonotype was counted between two and nine times. This may be a read error: a much more frequent sequence differs by one nucleotide. This rearrangement joins TRBV12-3 or TRBV12-4 to TRBJ2-1; 10 bases are a match to TRBD1. J gave up 2 bases and V 6 bases, and 1 base lay outside the gene matches. The length of the CDR3 is 14 residues. CDR3 in amino acids: CASRTGGAYNEQFF. CDR3 coding DNA: TGTGCCAGCAGGACAGGGGGCGCCTACAATGAGCAGTTCTTC.

V is TRBV6-1 and J is TRBJ2-7, with D possibly matching TRBD1 (5 bases). The CDR3 consists of 15 residues. The V and J ends lost 8 bases and 1 base respectively, with 18 bases between them. Germline lookup yields CDR1 MNHNS and CDR2 SASEGT. Here the CDR3 reads CASRNSGLRSYEQYF. The CDR3 coding sequence is TGTGCCAGCCGCAATTCAGGGTTGCGGTCCTACGAGCAGTACTTC.